This T cell receptor (beta chain) was found in a study of monozygotic twins with cystic fibrosis. Generated by immunoSEQ multiplex PCR, the TCRdb table keeps only in-frame clones and is missing some. The table lists roughly 30,000 clones, 92% of them singletons. The sequence came from a girl aged 2-10 years with cystic fibrosis. The sample was blood.

Here the CDR3 reads CASSPGTNSETQYF. CDR3 sequence (DNA): TGTGCCAGCAGTCCCGGGACAAACAGTGAGACCCAGTACTTC. The V gene is TRBV28, the J gene TRBJ2-5; possible D gene TRBD1, 6 bases. Germline V gene sequence: CDR1 MDHEN, CDR2 SYDVKM. Trimming cost V 5 bases and J 5 bases, with 15 bases left between them. This CDR3 spans 14 amino acids.